This TCR beta chain appears in the sequencing data of a study of monozygotic twins with inflammatory bowel disease. Germline loops: CDR1 KGHDR, CDR2 SFDVKD. The CDR3 loop spans 13 amino acids. TCRdb reprocessed the 5' RACE reads and reports one entry per CDR3 protein, with no DNA. The listing records 440,000 or so distinct CDR3 sequences. The sequenced sample was blood. The source is a human donor with ulcerative colitis or Crohn's disease, or a healthy co-twin of an affected twin (not recorded which). The chain combines TRBV24-1 with TRBJ2-1; TCRdb's D call of TRBD2 is untestable without DNA. The CDR3 is CATRSASDNEQFF.